This T cell receptor beta chain comes out of a study of blood T cell repertoires in COVID-19. In the study overall: COVID-19 samples collected from the United States, Italy and Spain covered acute and convalescent phases.

J lost 3 bases, V lost 5 bases, and 4 bases had no gene match. This CDR3 comprises 15 residues. Germline V gene data show CDR1 as MNHEY and CDR2 as SMNVEV (reference sequence). Authors' processing steps: Reference gene primer amplification gave estimated nucleated cell counts. Sequencing used immunoSEQ multiplex PCR; TCRdb keeps in-frame clones, though not all of them. V and J calls and clone size are copied from that table; D and trimming were computed from the DNA. In the table there are 130,000 or so clones, about 74% of which are singletons. Sequencing input: peripheral blood. The sequence derives from a human donor in a cohort sampled during active COVID-19. This chain connects TRBV27 to TRBJ1-4, with 9 bases lining up with TRBD1. As DNA, the CDR3 is TGTGCCAGCAGTAGGGGGACAGGGTCTAATGAAAAACTGTTTTTT. Protein product: CASSRGTGSNEKLFF.